This T cell receptor (beta chain) stems from a study of cytomegalovirus exposure and HLA in healthy donors. Turning to the study itself: Unique TCR beta sequences numbering about 100 million came from 190 million or so T cells in an earlier analysis. Study conclusions and caveats: Certain indistinguishable V segments, among them TRBV6-2 and TRBV6-3, were excluded. For cytomegalovirus status, the classifier reportedly gave diagnoses with high specificity and sensitivity. Most TCR beta V segments were productive about 87% or about 30% of the time in an earlier analysis.

Note on this clone: The antigen is unknown.

The primer mix had 60 Vbeta and 13 Jbeta primers. Measured with immunoSEQ multiplex PCR; TCRdb has only the in-frame clones, and not every one. The sample shows some 130,000 clones, around 80% of them seen only once. V was clipped by 2 bases and J by 4 bases; unmatched bases: 8. This CDR3 spans 15 amino acids. The germline CDR1 and CDR2 sequences are SGHDT and YYEEEE. The rearrangement links TRBV5-6 to TRBJ2-7, with 8 positions matching TRBD1. This clonotype was obtained from a man in his fifties or sixties in good health and CMV-seronegative. Sequencing used PBMCs. The CDR3 reads CASSFLGTGLYEQYF. CDR3 DNA sequence: TGTGCCAGCAGCTTCTTAGGGACAGGCCTTTACGAGCAGTACTTC.